The 13 T cell receptor beta chains below come from one sample, sequenced in a study of blood T cells in healthy people across ages. Through a sample-barcoded 5' primer and a J-beta primer mix, a second PCR was run for roughly 6 to 11 cycles. MiXCR was run by TCRdb on the 5' RACE reads, yielding one entry per CDR3 protein. Found here are about 720,000 distinct CDR3 sequences, about 24% of them singletons; the top ten hold approximately 20%. What was sequenced was blood. These receptors all stem from a man aged 65-85 years in good health.

Many counts were recorded for this clonotype. This chain uses TRBV6-5 with TRBJ2-1; D is unresolved. V lost 7 bases to trimming and J lost 3 bases, with 10 bases between them. Germline V gene lookup returns CDR1 MNHEY and CDR2 SVGAGI. The CDR3 extends over 13 amino acids. Here the CDR3 reads CASTTWGYNEQFF. DNA of the CDR3: TGTGCCAGCACTACCTGGGGCTACAATGAGCAGTTCTTC.

This clonotype was picked up a small number of times. The chain has TRBV6-1 and TRBJ2-3, with unresolved D. The germline V gene encodes CDR1 MNHNS and CDR2 SASEGT. V lost 2 bases and J 6 bases, leaving 6 bases between the germline ends. CDR3 length: 12 residues. Here the CDR3 DNA reads TGTGCCAGCAGTGAATGGGCGGATACGCAGTATTTT. Protein product: CASSEWADTQYF.

This clonotype was counted only a few times. V is TRBV5-1 and J is TRBJ2-3; 12 nucleotides agree with TRBD2. The CDR3 covers 15 residues. Germline assignment: CDR1 SGHRS and CDR2 YFSETQ. V shed 5 bases and J 5 bases; nucleotides not matched to a gene: 6. CDR3 DNA sequence: TGCGCCAGCAGGTTCCTAGCGGGGGGGCAAGATACGCAGTATTTT. Its translation: CASRFLAGGQDTQYF.

The chain uses TRBV20-1 and TRBJ2-5; D call uncertain. The CDR3 extends over 14 amino acids. V lost 4 bases and J lost 2, with 14 bases in between. Looked up from germline, CDR1 is DFQATT and CDR2 is SNEGSKA (reference sequence). This chain's CDR3 is CSATPISGQETQYF. DNA of the CDR3: TGCAGTGCTACACCAATCTCGGGTCAAGAGACCCAGTACTTC.

Regarding this clonotype: The CDR3 does not close with the conserved phenylalanine or tryptophan, likely indicating a read error. The chain uses TRBV24-1 and TRBJ2-3, with 8 bases fitting TRBD1. Germline-derived CDR1 and CDR2 are KGHDR and SFDVKD. The J segment lost 3 bases and the V segment lost 6 bases, leaving 13 bases of the junction unmatched. This CDR3 spans 17 amino acids. CDR3 sequence reads: CATSKNRDRGRTDTQYL. CDR3 DNA sequence: TGTGCCACCAGTAAGAATCGCGACAGGGGTCGTACAGATACGCAGTATCTT.

V gene TRBV9 combines with J gene TRBJ1-2; weak D call: TRBD1 (5 bases). The germline V gene encodes CDR1 SGDLS and CDR2 YYNGEE. This CDR3 has 12 amino acids. Trimming left V 4 bases short and J 10 bases short, with 14 bases between. This chain's CDR3 is CASSITDIDYTF. As DNA, the CDR3 is TGTGCCAGCAGCATTACGGACATAGACTACACCTTC.

The chain links TRBV14 to TRBJ1-1, with D maybe TRBD1 (6 bases). V was trimmed by 4 bases and J by 0 bases, leaving 12 bases between them. Germline-derived CDR1 and CDR2 are SGHDN and FVKESK. There are 15 residues in the CDR3. The CDR3 DNA reads as TGTGCCAGCAGCCGTTCAGGGGCCCTGAACACTGAAGCTTTCTTT. This codes for CASSRSGALNTEAFF.

This clonotype was observed many times. V and J are TRBV9 and TRBJ2-4, with 9 positions matching TRBD2. CDR1 and CDR2 from the germline V gene are SGDLS and YYNGEE. V lost 4 bases to trimming and J lost 2 bases; unmatched junction nucleotides: 1. This CDR3 contains 14 residues. The CDR3 region is CASSPSGTKNIQYF. In DNA, the CDR3 is TGTGCCAGCAGCCCTAGCGGGACCAAAAACATTCAGTACTTC.

This clonotype occurred a few times. CDR3 protein: CASSWERTEAFF. CDR3 bases: TGTGCCAGCAGCTGGGAGAGGACTGAAGCTTTCTTT. The V call is TRBV5-6, the J call TRBJ1-1; D remains unclear. This CDR3 region has 12 residues. In germline, CDR1 is SGHDT, CDR2 YYEEEE. V was shortened by 3 bases and J by 5 bases, with 8 bases between the two germline ends. The full variable domain, its missing parts supplied by reference TRBV5-6 and TRBJ1-1, is DAGVTQSPTHLIKTRGQQVTLRCSPKSGHDTVSWYQQALGQGPQFIFQYYEEEERQRGNFPDRFSGHQFPNYSSELNVNALLLGDSALYLCASSWERTEAFFGQGTRLTVV.

This clonotype appeared a few times. The CDR3 protein is CASSFRDLGEQFF. The DNA of the CDR3 is TGTGCCAGCAGCTTCCGTGACTTAGGCGAGCAGTTCTTC. The chain has TRBV7-3 and TRBJ2-1; D gene ambiguous. This CDR3 is built from 13 residues. Germline values: CDR1 SGHTA, CDR2 FQGTGA. Trimming removed 3 bases at V and 10 bases at J, with 13 bases between.

This chain connects TRBV21-1 to TRBJ1-5. TRBV21-1 represents a pseudogene. The CDR3 loop spans 14 amino acids. The CDR3 protein is CASSGYSYNQPQHF. In nucleotides, the CDR3 is TGTGCCAGCAGCGGGTACAGCTACAATCAGCCCCAGCATTTT.

Only a few counts were recorded for this clonotype. The rearrangement uses TRBV6-5 and TRBJ2-3, with 8 bases lining up with TRBD1. V lost 6 bases to trimming and J lost 6 bases; unmatched junction nucleotides: 14. The CDR3 consists of 16 residues. Germline V gene sequence: CDR1 MNHEY, CDR2 SVGAGI. In DNA form, the CDR3 reads TGTGCCAGCAGCAACGTCGGGGACAGGCTTTCGGATACGCAGTATTTT. Amino acid sequence: CASSNVGDRLSDTQYF.

The chain is built from TRBV5-1 and TRBJ2-2; D remains unclear. Germline lookup yields CDR1 SGHRS and CDR2 YFSETQ. The V and J ends lost 0 bases and 8 bases respectively, with 8 bases between them. This CDR3 has 13 residues. The CDR3 protein is CASSLEQLGELFF. DNA for the CDR3: TGCGCCAGCAGCTTGGAACAGCTAGGGGAGCTGTTTTTT.